The rows below give T cell receptor beta chains drawn from one sample of a study of T cells after yellow fever vaccination. TCRdb called the 5' RACE reads again in MiXCR, with one record for every CDR3 protein. The sample includes a few hundred thousand distinct CDR3 sequences, 10% to 15% seen only once; the top ten take about 0.51%. This specimen was CD4+ T cells sorted from PBMCs, taken 45 days after the yellow fever booster vaccination. The receptors were sampled from a man aged 25 to 40 who received the YFV17D yellow fever vaccine. Both conserved end residues are part of each CDR3. The order of the fields is V gene, clone size, CDR3 protein. A row's size may be missing; if present it is once, few, many or a size class.

>TRBV5-1|few
CASSSGHSQETQYF
>TRBV7-8|.
CASSLAGAPELFF
>TRBV5-4|.
CASSLTSSMGNNEQFF
>TRBV12-3/TRBV12-4|few
CASSLWLRGPYEQYF
>TRBV12-3/TRBV12-4|.
CASSSDRNYYEQYF
>TRBV15|.
CATSRDSAKTGYEQYF
>TRBV7-2|few
CASSTYSGSTDTQYF
>TRBV3-1|.
CASSQGTNAVTGELFF
>TRBV11-2|.
CASSLVTTSAANTGELFF
>TRBV20-1|.
CSARGTDQRAYNEQFF
>TRBV7-6|.
CASSYSGSDRYEQYF
>TRBV10-3|many
CAISDLAGNNEQFF
>TRBV7-2|few
CASSLIRGPREGQYF
>TRBV6-1|.
CASTTMTGLIYEQYF
>TRBV20-1|.
CSARVVGLAGGSSRKSGLNEQFF
>TRBV5-6|many
CASSLIAGGKNEQFF
>TRBV9|.
CASSAGTKGDEQYF
>TRBV7-6|.
CASSLGGVSDTQYF
>TRBV20-1|.
CSARATGTQPQHF
>TRBV7-9|.
CASSLVPHEQYF
>TRBV20-1|.
CSASQAGTGTYEQYF
>TRBV5-6|few
CASSPGLAGYYEQYF
>TRBV12-3/TRBV12-4|few
CASSLQGAGSPLHF
>TRBV30|few
CAWSRRERGANVLTF
>TRBV18|.
CASSLGTRDTQYF
>TRBV7-6|.
CASSRQGWETQYF
>TRBV7-9|.
CASSSSLLAGVVDTQYF
>TRBV2|.
CASRFGRGGEKLFF
>TRBV15|.
CATSRTVAYNEQFF
>TRBV5-1|.
CASSLAYGGSYTEAFF
>TRBV10-3|few
CAMGGQPGETQYF
>TRBV5-1|.
CASSSRTSAPGYEQYF
>TRBV11-2|.
CASSLKYAGTSGSDTQYF
>TRBV20-1|few
CSVTQGREDEQYF
>TRBV5-1|many
CASSLENVPNYGYTF
>TRBV20-1|few
CSAPIRTGPQETQYF
>TRBV10-2|.
CASRDGNNSPLHF
>TRBV5-1|few
CASRPGREDGYTF
>TRBV24-1|few
CATSDSRLAGASNEQFF
>TRBV29-1|few
CSGTRRTDTQYF
>TRBV6-2/TRBV6-3|.
CATRDASYEQYF
>TRBV5-1|.
CASSLYGGGAYNEQFF
>TRBV7-9|.
CASSPAGGASYGYTF
>TRBV7-9|few
CASSPGRGYEQYF
>TRBV9|.
CASSASNLNTEAFF
>TRBV12-3/TRBV12-4|.
CASSFGQKNTEAFF
>TRBV5-1|few
CASSWTGRGGNYEQYF
>TRBV6-5|many
CASKLARRSYNEQFF
>TRBV12-3/TRBV12-4|.
CASSFYQGAYEQYF
>TRBV5-5|.
CPSSWQGRGQETQYF
>TRBV6-2/TRBV6-3|many
CASSLGGLYEQYF
>TRBV12-3/TRBV12-4|.
CASSSGQGPGELFF
>TRBV7-2|few
CASSLGISPPYEQYF
>TRBV7-2|few
CASSSWGTGGNIQYF
>TRBV27|many
CASSLGTGGFYEQYF
>TRBV7-2|few
CASSSTIGGYNEQFF
>TRBV25-1|.
CASSDVASGAYEQYF